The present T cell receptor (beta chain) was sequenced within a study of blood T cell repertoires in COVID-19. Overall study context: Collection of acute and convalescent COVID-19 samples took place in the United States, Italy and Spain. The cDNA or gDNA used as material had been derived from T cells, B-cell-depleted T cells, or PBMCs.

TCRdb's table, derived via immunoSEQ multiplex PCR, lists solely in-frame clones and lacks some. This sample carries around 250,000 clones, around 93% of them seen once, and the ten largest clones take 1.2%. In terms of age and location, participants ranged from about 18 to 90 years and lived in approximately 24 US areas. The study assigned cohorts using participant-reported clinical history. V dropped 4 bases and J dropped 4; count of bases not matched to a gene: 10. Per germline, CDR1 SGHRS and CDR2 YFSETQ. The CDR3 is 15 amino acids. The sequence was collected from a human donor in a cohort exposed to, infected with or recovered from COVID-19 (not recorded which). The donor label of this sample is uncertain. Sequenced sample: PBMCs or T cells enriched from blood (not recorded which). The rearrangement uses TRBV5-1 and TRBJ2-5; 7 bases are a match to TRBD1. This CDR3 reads CASSLPGQNPETQYF. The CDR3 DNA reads TGCGCCAGCAGCCTACCGGGACAGAACCCAGAGACCCAGTACTTC.